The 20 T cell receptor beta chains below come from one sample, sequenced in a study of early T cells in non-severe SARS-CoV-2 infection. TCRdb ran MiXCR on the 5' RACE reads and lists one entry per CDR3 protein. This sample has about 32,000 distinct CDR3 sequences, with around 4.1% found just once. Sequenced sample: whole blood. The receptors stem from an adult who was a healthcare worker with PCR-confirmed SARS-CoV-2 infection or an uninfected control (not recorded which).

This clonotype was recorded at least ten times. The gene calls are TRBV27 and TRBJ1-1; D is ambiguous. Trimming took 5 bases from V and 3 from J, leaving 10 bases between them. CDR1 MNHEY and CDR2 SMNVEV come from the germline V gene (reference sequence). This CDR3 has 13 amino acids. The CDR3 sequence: CASSHTWDTEAFF. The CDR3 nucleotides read TGTGCCAGCAGTCACACCTGGGACACTGAAGCTTTCTTT.

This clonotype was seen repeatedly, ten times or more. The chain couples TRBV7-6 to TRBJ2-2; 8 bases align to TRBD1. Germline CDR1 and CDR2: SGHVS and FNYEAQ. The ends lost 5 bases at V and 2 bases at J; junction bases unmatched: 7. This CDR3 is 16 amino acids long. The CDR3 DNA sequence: TGTGCCAGCAGCCTAGGACAGGGATTAAACACCGGGGAGCTGTTTTTT. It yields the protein CASSLGQGLNTGELFF.

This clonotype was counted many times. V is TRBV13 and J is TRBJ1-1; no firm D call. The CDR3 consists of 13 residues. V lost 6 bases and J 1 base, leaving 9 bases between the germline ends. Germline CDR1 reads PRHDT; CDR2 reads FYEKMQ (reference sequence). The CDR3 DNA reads TGTGCCAGCAGGAGCGGAGGGAACACTGAAGCTTTCTTT. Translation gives CASRSGGNTEAFF.

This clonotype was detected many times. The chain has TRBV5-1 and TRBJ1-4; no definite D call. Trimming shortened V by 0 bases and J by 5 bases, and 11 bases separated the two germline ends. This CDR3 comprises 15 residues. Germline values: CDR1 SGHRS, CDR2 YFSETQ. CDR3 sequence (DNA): TGCGCCAGCAGCTTGGGGGCAGGAGCGAATGAAAAACTGTTTTTT. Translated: CASSLGAGANEKLFF.

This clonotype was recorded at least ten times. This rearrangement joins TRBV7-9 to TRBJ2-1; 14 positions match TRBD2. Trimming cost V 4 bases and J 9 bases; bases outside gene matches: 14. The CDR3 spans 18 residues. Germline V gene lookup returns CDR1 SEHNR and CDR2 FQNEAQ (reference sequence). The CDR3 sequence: CASSSNFGTSGSMVEQFF. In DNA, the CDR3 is TGTGCCAGCAGCTCCAACTTCGGGACTAGCGGGAGTATGGTTGAGCAGTTCTTC. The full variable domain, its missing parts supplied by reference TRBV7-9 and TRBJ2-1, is DTGVSQNPRHKITKRGQNVTFRCDPISEHNRLYWYRQTLGQGPEFLTYFQNEAQLEKSRLLSDRFSAERPKGSFSTLEIQRTEQGDSAMYLCASSSNFGTSGSMVEQFFGPGTRLTVL.

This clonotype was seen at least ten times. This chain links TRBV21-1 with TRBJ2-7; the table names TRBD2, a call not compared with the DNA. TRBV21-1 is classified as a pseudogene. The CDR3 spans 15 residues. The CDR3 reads CASSKDGTSDHEQYF. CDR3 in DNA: TGTGCCAGCAGCAAAGATGGGACTAGTGATCACGAGCAGTACTTC.

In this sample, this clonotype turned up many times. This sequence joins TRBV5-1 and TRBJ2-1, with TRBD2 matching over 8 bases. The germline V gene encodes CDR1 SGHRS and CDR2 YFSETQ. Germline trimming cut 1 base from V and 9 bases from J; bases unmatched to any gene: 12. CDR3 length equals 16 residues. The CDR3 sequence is CASSLFSGNTDGEQFF. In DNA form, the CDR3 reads TGCGCCAGCAGCTTGTTTAGCGGGAACACGGACGGTGAGCAGTTCTTC.

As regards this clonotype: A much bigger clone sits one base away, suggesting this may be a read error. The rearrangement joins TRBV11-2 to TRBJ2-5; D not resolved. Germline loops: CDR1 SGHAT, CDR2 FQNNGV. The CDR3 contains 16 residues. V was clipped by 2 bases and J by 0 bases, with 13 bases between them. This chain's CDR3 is CASSLLGTGDQETQYF. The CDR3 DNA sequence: TGTGCCAGCAGCTTATTGGGTACTGGAGACCAAGAGACCCAGTACTTC.

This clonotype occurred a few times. CDR3 residues: CASSVDNSYSYEQYF. For the CDR3, the DNA is TGTGCCAGCAGCGTAGATAACAGCTACTCCTACGAGCAGTACTTC. The chain has TRBV9 and TRBJ2-7; D unclear. Trimming left V 0 bases short and J 0 bases short, with 10 bases between. The length of the CDR3 is 15 residues. CDR1 SGDLS and CDR2 YYNGEE come from the germline V gene. Looking up the rest from reference TRBV9 and TRBJ2-7 gives the full variable domain: DSGVTQTPKHLITATGQRVTLRCSPRSGDLSVYWYQQSLDQGLQFLIQYYNGEERAKGNILERFSAQQFPDLHSELNLSSLELGDSALYFCASSVDNSYSYEQYFGPGTRLTVT.

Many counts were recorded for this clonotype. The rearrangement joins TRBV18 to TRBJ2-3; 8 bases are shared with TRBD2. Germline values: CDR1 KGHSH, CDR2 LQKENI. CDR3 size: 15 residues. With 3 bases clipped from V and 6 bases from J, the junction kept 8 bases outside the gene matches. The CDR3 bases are TGTGCCAGCTCACCTACGACTAGCGAAGTTGATACGCAGTATTTT. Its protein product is CASSPTTSEVDTQYF. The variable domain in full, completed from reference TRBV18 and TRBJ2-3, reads NAGVMQNPRHLVRRRGQEARLRCSPMKGHSHVYWYRQLPEEGLKFMVYLQKENIIDESGMPKERFSAEFPKEGPSILRIQQVVRGDSAAYFCASSPTTSEVDTQYFGPGTRLTVL.

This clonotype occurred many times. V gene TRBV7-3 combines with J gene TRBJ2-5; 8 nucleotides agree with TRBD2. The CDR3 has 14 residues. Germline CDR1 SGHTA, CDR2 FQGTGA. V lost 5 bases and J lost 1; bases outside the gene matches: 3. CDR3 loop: CASSQAGAQETQYF. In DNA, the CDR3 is TGTGCCAGCAGCCAAGCGGGGGCCCAAGAGACCCAGTACTTC.

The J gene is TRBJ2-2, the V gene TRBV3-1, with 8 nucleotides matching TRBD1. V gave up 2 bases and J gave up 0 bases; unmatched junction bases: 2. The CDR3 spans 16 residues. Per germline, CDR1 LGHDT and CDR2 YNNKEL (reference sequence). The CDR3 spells CASSQQQGANTGELFF. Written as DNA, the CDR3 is TGTGCCAGCAGCCAACAACAGGGGGCGAACACCGGGGAGCTGTTTTTT.

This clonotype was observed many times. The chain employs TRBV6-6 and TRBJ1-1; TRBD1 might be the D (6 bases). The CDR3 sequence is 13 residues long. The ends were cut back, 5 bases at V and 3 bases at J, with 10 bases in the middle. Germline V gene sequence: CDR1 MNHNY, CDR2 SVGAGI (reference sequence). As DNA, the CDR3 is TGTGCCAGCAGTCACAGGGCGGACACTGAAGCTTTCTTT. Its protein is CASSHRADTEAFF.

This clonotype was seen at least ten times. The CDR3 coding sequence is TGTGCCACCAGTGGTTACACAGATACGCAGTATTTT. It encodes CATSGYTDTQYF. The rearrangement uses TRBV24-1 and TRBJ2-3; no firm D call. The V end lost 5 bases, the J end lost 2 bases, and 4 bases lay between the germline ends. The germline gives CDR1 KGHDR, CDR2 SFDVKD. CDR3 size: 12 residues.

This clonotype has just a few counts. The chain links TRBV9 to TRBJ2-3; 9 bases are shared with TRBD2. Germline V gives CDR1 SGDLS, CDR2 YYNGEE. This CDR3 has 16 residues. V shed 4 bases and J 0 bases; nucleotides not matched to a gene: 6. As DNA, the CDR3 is TGTGCCAGCAGCTCCCGACTAGCGGCGAGCACAGATACGCAGTATTTT. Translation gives CASSSRLAASTDTQYF.

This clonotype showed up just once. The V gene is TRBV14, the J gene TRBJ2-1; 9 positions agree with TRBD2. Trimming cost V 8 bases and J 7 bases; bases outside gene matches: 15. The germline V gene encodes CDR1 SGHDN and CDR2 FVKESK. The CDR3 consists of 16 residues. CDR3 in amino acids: CASGLLPGLARNEQFF. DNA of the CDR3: TGTGCCAGCGGCCTTCTACCGGGACTAGCTAGGAATGAGCAGTTCTTC.

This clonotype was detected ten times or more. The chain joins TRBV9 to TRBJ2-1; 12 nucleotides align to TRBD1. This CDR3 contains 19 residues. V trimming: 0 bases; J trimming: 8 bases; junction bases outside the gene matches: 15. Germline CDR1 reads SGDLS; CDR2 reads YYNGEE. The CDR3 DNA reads TGTGCCAGCAGCGTAGCAATGGGACAGGGGGCTTCTAGGGTAGATGAGCAGTTCTTC. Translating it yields CASSVAMGQGASRVDEQFF.

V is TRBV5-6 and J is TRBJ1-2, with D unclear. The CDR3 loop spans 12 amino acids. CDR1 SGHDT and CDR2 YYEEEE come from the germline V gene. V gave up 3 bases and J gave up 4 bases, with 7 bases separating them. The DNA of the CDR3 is TGTGCCAGCAGCTCCACAGCCTATGGCTACACCTTC. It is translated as CASSSTAYGYTF.

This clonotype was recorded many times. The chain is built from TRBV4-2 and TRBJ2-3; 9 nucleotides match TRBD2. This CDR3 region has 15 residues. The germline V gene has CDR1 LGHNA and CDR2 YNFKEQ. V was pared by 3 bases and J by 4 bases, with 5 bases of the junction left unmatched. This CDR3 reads CASSQDSGGADTQYF. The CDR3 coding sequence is TGTGCCAGCAGCCAGGATAGCGGGGGTGCAGATACGCAGTATTTT.

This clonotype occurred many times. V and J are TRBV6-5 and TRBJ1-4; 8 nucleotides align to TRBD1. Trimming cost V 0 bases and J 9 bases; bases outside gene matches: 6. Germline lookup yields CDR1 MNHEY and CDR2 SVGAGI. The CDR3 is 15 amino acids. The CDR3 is CASSYSDRETKKLFF. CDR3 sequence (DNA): TGTGCCAGCAGTTACTCGGACAGGGAAACAAAAAAACTGTTTTTT.